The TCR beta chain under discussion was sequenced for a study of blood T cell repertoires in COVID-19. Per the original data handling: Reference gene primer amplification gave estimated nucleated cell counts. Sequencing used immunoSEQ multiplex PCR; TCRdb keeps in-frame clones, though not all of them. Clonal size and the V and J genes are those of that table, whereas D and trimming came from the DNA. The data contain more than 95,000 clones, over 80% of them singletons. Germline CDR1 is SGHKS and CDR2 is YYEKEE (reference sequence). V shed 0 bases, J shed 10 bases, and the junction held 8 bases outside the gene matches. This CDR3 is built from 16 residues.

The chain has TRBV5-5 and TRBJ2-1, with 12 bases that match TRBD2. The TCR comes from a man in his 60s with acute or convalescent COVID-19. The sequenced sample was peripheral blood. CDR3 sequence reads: CASSLARLAGVEEQFF. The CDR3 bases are TGTGCCAGCAGCTTGGCCCGACTAGCGGGAGTAGAAGAGCAGTTCTTC.